These 2 T cell receptor beta chains came from one sample sequenced in a study of CD8 T cells in ankylosing spondylitis. Overall study findings and caveats: For ankylosing spondylitis blood, a TCR beta motif of 8 or 9 highly homologous variants appeared characteristic.

Antigens for these TCRs are unknown. Using its own MiXCR run on the 5' RACE reads, TCRdb lists one record per CDR3 protein. The sample includes approximately 400,000 distinct CDR3 sequences, over 15% of them seen just once. Sequences were obtained from blood, either unsorted or a sorted T cell fraction (not recorded which). Receptors were obtained from a male donor with ankylosing spondylitis.

This clonotype was seen a handful of times. The V call is TRBV10-3, the J call TRBJ1-1; perhaps TRBD1 as D (6 bases). Trimming took 4 bases from V and 5 from J, leaving 14 bases between them. The CDR3 runs 14 residues. Germline V lookup: CDR1 ENHRY, CDR2 SYGVKD. CDR3 residues: CAISVGGPRTEAFF. The CDR3 coding sequence is TGTGCCATCAGTGTCGGGGGGCCCCGAACTGAAGCTTTCTTT.

J is TRBJ1-6 and V is TRBV5-6; D not certain. Trimming stripped 4 bases from V and 6 bases from J, with 5 bases between. Germline CDR1 reads SGHDT; CDR2 reads YYEEEE. The CDR3 loop spans 12 amino acids. The CDR3, as DNA: TGTGCCAGCAGCGGGTTTAATTCACCCCTCCACTTT. Its translation: CASSGFNSPLHF.